The entry that follows covers one T cell receptor beta chain sequence. Germline V lookup: CDR1 MGHRA, CDR2 YSYEKL. This CDR3 has 14 amino acids. V lost 4 bases to trimming and J lost 5 bases, with 14 bases between them. This record comes from a study of blood T cell repertoires in COVID-19. The overall study: Material from acute and convalescent COVID-19 was sourced from the United States, Italy and Spain.

Here immunoSEQ multiplex PCR was the method, and the copy in TCRdb shows in-frame clones only, minus some. The table shows about 260,000 clones, with over 80% occurring only once. The chain couples TRBV4-1 to TRBJ1-2; D gene uncertain. Material for sequencing was peripheral blood. This TCR came from a woman aged 40 to 49 with acute or convalescent COVID-19. The CDR3 DNA is TGCGCCAGCAGCCGAAGGAGTACTGAATATGGCTACACCTTC. This translates into CASSRRSTEYGYTF.